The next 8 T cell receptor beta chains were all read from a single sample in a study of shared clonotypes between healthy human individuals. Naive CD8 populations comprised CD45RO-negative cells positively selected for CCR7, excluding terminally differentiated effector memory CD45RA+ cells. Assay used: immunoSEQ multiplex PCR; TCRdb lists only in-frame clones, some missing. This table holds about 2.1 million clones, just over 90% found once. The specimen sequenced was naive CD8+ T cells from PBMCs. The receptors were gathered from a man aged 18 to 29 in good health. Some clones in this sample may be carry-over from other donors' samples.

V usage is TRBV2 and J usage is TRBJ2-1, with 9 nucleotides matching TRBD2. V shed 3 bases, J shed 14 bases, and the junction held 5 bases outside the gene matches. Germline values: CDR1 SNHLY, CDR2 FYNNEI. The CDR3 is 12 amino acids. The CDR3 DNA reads TGTGCCAGCAGTGACGGGACTAGCTTCAAGTTCTTC. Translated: CASSDGTSFKFF.

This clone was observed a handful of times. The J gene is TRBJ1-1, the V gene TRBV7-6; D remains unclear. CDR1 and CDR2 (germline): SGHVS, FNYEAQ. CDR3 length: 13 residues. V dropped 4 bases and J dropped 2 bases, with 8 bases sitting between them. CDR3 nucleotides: TGTGCCAGCAGCTCCGAATTCAACACTGAAGCTTTCTTT. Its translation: CASSSEFNTEAFF. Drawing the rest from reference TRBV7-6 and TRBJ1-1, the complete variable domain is GAGVSQSPRYKVTKRGQDVALRCDPISGHVSLYWYRQALGQGPEFLTYFNYEAQQDKSGLPNDRFSAERPEGSISTLTIQRTEQRDSAMYRCASSSEFNTEAFFGQGTRLTVV.

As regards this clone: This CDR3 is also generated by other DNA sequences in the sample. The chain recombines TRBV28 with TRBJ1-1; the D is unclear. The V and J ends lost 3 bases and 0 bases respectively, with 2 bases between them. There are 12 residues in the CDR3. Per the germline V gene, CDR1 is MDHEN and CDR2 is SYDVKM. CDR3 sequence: CASSFLNTEAFF. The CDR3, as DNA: TGTGCCAGCAGTTTTCTGAACACTGAAGCTTTCTTT. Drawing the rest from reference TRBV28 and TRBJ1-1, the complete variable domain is DVKVTQSSRYLVKRTGEKVFLECVQDMDHENMFWYRQDPGLGLRLIYFSYDVKMKEKGDIPEGYSVSREKKERFSLILESASTNQTSMYLCASSFLNTEAFFGQGTRLTVV.

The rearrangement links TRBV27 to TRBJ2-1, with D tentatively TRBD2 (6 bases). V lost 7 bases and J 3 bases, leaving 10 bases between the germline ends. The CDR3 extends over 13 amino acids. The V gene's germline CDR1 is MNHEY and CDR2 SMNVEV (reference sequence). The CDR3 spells CASKGLLYNEQFF. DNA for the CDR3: TGTGCCAGCAAGGGACTTCTCTACAATGAGCAGTTCTTC.

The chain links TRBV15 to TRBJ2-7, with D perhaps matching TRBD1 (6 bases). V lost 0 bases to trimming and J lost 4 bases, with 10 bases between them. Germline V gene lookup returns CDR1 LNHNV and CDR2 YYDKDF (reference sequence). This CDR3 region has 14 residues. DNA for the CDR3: TGTGCCACCAGCAGAGACAGGGGAAGGTACGAGCAGTACTTC. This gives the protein CATSRDRGRYEQYF.

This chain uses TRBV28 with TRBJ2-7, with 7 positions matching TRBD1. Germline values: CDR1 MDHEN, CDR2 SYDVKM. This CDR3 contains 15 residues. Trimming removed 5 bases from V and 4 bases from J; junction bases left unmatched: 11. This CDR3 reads CASSPPTGVVYEQYF. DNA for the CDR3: TGTGCCAGCAGTCCGCCTACAGGGGTAGTGTACGAGCAGTACTTC. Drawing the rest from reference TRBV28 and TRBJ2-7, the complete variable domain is DVKVTQSSRYLVKRTGEKVFLECVQDMDHENMFWYRQDPGLGLRLIYFSYDVKMKEKGDIPEGYSVSREKKERFSLILESASTNQTSMYLCASSPPTGVVYEQYFGPGTRLTVT.

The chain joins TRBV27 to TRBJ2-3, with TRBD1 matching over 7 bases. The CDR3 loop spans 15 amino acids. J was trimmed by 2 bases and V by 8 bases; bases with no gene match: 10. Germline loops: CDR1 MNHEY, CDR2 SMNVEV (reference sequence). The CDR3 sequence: CASGTAAPHTDTQYF. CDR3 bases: TGTGCCAGCGGGACAGCTGCCCCACACACAGATACGCAGTATTTT.

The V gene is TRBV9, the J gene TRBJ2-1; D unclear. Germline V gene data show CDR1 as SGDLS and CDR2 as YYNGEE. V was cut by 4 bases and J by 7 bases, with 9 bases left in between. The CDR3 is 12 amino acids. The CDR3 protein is CASSLGLNEQFF. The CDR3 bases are TGTGCCAGCAGCCTAGGATTGAATGAGCAGTTCTTC. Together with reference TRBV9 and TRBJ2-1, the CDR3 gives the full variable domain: DSGVTQTPKHLITATGQRVTLRCSPRSGDLSVYWYQQSLDQGLQFLIQYYNGEERAKGNILERFSAQQFPDLHSELNLSSLELGDSALYFCASSLGLNEQFFGPGTRLTVL.